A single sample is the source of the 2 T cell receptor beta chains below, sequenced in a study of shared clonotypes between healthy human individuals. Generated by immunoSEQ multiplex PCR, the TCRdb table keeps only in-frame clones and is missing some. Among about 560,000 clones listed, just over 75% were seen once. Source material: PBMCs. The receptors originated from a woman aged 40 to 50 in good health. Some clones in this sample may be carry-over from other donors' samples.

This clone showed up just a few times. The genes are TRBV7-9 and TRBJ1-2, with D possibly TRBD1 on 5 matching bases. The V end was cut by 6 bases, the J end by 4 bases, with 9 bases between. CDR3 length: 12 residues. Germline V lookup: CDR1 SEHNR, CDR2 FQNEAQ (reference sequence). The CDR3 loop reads CASRGEAYGYTF. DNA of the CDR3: TGTGCCAGCAGAGGGGAGGCCTATGGCTACACCTTC. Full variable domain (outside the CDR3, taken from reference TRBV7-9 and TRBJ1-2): DTGVSQNPRHKITKRGQNVTFRCDPISEHNRLYWYRQTLGQGPEFLTYFQNEAQLEKSRLLSDRFSAERPKGSFSTLEIQRTEQGDSAMYLCASRGEAYGYTFGSGTRLTVV.

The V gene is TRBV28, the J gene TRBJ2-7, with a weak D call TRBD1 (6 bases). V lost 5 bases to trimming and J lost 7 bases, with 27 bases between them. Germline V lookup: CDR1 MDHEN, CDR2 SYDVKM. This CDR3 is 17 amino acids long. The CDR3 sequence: CASSPPLGGYQRLEQYF. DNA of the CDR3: TGTGCCAGCAGTCCACCCCTTGGGGGCTACCAGAGGCTTGAGCAGTACTTC.